This T cell receptor (beta chain) was observed in a study of molecular identifiers for immune sequencing clone quantification. Study at large: Within a replicate experiment, RNA obtained from either about 20,000 or 100,000 naive CD8 cells was divided into five aliquots, and four of those aliquots were then sequenced.

V dropped 4 bases and J dropped 0 bases, with 6 bases sitting between them. Germline CDR1 reads SGHRS; CDR2 reads YFSETQ. The CDR3 length is 13 residues. Every naive CD8 library was made from between about 18,000 and 1,100,000 sorted cells with 10%, 30% or 50% RNA. This clonotype has ten or more counts. Antigen: not known. TCRdb passed the PCR reads through MiXCR, listing each CDR3 protein once. The sample lists over 70,000 distinct CDR3 sequences; around a quarter were seen once. Study results and caveats: Identical barcode-sharing TCR molecules could lead to underestimated sizes for highly expanded clones.

This clonotype was obtained from a human donor in good health. Some libraries in this study had Jurkat cell RNA spiked in. The chain couples TRBV5-1 to TRBJ2-3; D is unresolved. The sample was naive CD8+ T cells from blood, with Jurkat cell RNA spiked in. The subset here: FACS-sorted CD8+CD4-CCR7+CD45RA+ naive T cells. The chain's CDR3 is CASSRESTDTQYF. The CDR3 region has the DNA TGCGCCAGCAGCAGGGAAAGCACAGATACGCAGTATTTT. The full variable domain, its missing parts supplied by reference TRBV5-1 and TRBJ2-3, is KAGVTQTPRYLIKTRGQQVTLSCSPISGHRSVSWYQQTPGQGLQFLFEYFSETQRNKGNFPGRFSGRQFSNSRSEMNVSTLELGDSALYLCASSRESTDTQYFGPGTRLTVL.